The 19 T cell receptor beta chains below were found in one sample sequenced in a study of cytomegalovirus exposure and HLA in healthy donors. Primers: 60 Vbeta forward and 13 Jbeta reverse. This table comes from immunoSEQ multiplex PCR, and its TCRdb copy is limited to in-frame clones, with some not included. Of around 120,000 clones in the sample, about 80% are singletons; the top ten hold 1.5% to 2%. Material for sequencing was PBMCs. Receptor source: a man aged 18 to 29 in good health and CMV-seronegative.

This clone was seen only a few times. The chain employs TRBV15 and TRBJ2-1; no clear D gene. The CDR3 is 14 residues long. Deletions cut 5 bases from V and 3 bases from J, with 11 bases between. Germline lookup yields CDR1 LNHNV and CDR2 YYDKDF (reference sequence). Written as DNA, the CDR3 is TGTGCCACCAGCGGTCAGCGTTTCTACAATGAGCAGTTCTTC. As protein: CATSGQRFYNEQFF. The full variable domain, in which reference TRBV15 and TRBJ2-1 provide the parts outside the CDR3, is DAMVIQNPRYQVTQFGKPVTLSCSQTLNHNVMYWYQQKSSQAPKLLFHYYDKDFNNEADTPDNFQSRRPNTSFCFLDIRSPGLGDTAMYLCATSGQRFYNEQFFGPGTRLTVL.

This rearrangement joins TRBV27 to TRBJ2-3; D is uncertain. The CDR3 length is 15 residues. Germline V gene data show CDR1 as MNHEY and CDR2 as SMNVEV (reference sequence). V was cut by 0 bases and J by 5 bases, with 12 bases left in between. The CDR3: CASSLSVRLLDTQYF. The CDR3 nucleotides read TGTGCCAGCAGTTTATCAGTACGGTTGTTAGATACGCAGTATTTT.

The CDR3 bases are TGTGCCAGCAGCTTTAACACAGATACGCAGTATTTT. Protein sequence: CASSFNTDTQYF. The chain employs TRBV7-2 and TRBJ2-3; unclear D gene. Trimming pared 3 bases from V and 2 bases from J, leaving 3 bases between. CDR1 and CDR2 from the germline V gene are SGHTA and FQGNSA. CDR3 length equals 12 residues.

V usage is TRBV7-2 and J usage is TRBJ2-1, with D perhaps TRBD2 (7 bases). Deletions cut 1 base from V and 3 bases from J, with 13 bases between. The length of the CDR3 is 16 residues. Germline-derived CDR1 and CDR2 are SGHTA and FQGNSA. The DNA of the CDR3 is TGTGCCAGCAGCTTAGGGGCGGGGGCTTTCTACAATGAGCAGTTCTTC. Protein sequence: CASSLGAGAFYNEQFF.

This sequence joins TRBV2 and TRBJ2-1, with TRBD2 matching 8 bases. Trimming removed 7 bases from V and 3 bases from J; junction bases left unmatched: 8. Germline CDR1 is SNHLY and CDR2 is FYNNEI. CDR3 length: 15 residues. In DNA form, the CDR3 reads TGTGCCAGCACAGGAGGGCTAGCGGGCTACAATGAGCAGTTCTTC. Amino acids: CASTGGLAGYNEQFF.

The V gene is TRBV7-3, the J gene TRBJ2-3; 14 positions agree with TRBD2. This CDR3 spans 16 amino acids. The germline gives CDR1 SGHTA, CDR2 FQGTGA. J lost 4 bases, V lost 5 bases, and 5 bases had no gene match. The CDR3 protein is CASSPLGLAGADTQYF. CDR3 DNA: TGTGCCAGCAGCCCTCTGGGACTAGCGGGAGCAGATACGCAGTATTTT. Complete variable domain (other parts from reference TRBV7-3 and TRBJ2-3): GAGVSQTPSNKVTEKGKYVELRCDPISGHTALYWYRQSLGQGPEFLIYFQGTGAADDSGLPNDRFFAVRPEGSVSTLKIQRTERGDSAVYLCASSPLGLAGADTQYFGPGTRLTVL.

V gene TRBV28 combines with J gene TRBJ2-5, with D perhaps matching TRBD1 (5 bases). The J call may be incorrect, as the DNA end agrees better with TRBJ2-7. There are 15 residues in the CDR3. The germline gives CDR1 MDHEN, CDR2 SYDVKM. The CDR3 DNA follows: TGTGCCAGCAGTTCCAGGGCGCAAGGCACCTACGAGCAGTACTTC. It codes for CASSSRAQGTYEQYF.

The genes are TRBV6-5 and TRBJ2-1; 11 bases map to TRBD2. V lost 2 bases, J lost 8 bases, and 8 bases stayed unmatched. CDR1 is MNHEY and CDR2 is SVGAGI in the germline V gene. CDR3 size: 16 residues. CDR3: CASSYLSGRAWDEQFF. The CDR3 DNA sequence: TGTGCCAGCAGTTACCTTAGCGGGAGGGCCTGGGATGAGCAGTTCTTC.

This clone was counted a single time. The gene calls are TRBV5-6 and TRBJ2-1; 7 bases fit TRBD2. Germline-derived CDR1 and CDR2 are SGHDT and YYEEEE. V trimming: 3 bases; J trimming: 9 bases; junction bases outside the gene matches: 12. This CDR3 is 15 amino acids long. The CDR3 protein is CASSSRLATDGEQFF. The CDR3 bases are TGTGCCAGCAGCTCTCGACTAGCCACAGACGGTGAGCAGTTCTTC.

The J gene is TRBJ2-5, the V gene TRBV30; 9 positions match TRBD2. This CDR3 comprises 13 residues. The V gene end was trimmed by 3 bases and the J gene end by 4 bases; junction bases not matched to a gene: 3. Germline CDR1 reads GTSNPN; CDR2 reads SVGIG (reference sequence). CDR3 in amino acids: CAWSLAGVETQYF. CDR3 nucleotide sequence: TGTGCCTGGAGCTTAGCGGGAGTAGAGACCCAGTACTTC.

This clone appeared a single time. The CDR3 protein is CASSPPGQANEKLFF. Written as DNA, the CDR3 is TGTGCCAGCTCACCACCGGGACAGGCTAATGAAAAACTGTTTTTT. The genes are TRBV18 and TRBJ1-4, with 8 positions matching TRBD1. Germline loops: CDR1 KGHSH, CDR2 LQKENI. The CDR3 has 15 residues. V trimming: 0 bases; J trimming: 3 bases; junction bases outside the gene matches: 0.

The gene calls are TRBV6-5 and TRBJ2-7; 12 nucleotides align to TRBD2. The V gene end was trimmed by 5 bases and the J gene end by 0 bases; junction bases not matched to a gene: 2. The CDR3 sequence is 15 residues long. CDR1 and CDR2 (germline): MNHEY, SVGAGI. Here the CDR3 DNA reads TGTGCCAGCAGTCCACTAGCGGGAGGCTCCTACGAGCAGTACGTC. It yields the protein CASSPLAGGSYEQYV.

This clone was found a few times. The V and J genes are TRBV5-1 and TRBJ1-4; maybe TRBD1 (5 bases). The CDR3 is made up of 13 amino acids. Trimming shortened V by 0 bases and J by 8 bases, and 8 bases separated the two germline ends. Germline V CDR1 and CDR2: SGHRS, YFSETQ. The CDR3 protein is CASSLGPGEKLFF. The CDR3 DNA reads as TGCGCCAGCAGCTTGGGGCCAGGGGAAAAACTGTTTTTT.

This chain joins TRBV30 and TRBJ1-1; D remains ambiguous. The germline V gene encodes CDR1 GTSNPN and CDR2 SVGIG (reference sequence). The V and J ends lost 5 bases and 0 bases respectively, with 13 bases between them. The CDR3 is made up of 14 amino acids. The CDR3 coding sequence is TGTGCCTGGCGCCTGTTTAGCATGAACACTGAAGCTTTCTTT. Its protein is CAWRLFSMNTEAFF.

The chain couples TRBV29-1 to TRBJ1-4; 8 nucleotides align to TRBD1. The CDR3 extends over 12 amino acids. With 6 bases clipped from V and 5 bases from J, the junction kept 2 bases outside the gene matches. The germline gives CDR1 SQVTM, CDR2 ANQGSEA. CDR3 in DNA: TGCAGCGTCCGACAGGGGAATGAAAAACTGTTTTTT. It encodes CSVRQGNEKLFF.

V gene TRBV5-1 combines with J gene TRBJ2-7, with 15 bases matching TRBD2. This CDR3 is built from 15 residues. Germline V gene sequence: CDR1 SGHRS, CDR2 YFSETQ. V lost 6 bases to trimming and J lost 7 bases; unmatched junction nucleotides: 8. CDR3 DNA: TGCGCCAGCACCAAGGGACTAGCGGGAGGAGGTGAGCAGTACTTC. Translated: CASTKGLAGGGEQYF.

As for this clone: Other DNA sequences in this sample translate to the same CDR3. Here the CDR3 reads CASSLGGLTNEKLFF. CDR3 coding DNA: TGCGCCAGCAGCTTGGGCGGACTAACTAATGAAAAACTGTTTTTT. The chain combines TRBV5-1 with TRBJ1-4, with D unclear. Germline lookup yields CDR1 SGHRS and CDR2 YFSETQ. Trimming removed 0 bases from V and 1 base from J, with 7 bases in between. The CDR3 runs to 15 residues.

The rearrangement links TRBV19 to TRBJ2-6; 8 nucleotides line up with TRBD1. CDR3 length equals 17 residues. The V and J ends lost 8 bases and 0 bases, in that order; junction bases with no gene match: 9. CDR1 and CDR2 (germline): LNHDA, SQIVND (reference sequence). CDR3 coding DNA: TGTGCCAGTCAATTCAGGGGGCAAGGCTCTGGGGCCAACGTCCTGACTTTC. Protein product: CASQFRGQGSGANVLTF.

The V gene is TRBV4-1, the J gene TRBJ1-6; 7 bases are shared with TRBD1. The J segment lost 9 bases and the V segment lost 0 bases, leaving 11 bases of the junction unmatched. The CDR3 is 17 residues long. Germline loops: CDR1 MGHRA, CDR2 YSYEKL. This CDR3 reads CASSQDQGDSWGSPLHF. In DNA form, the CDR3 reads TGCGCCAGCAGCCAAGATCAAGGGGACAGTTGGGGTTCACCCCTCCACTTT.